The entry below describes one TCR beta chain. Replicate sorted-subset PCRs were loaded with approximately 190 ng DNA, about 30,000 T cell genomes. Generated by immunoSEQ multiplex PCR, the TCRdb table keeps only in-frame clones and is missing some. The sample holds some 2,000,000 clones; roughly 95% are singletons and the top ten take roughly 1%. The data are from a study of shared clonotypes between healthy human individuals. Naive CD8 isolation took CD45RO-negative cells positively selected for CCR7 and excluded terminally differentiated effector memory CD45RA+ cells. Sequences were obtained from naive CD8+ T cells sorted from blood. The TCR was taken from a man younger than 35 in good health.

CDR3 DNA: TGCGCCAGCAGCCCCGGGGGAGGGTTGCAAGGGTACGAGCAGTACTTC. Protein: CASSPGGGLQGYEQYF. V gene TRBV4-1 combines with J gene TRBJ2-7; 7 bases are shared with TRBD2. The germline V gene encodes CDR1 MGHRA and CDR2 YSYEKL. With 4 bases clipped from V and 4 bases from J, the junction kept 13 bases outside the gene matches. The CDR3 runs 16 residues.